Below, 15 T cell receptor beta chains from the same sample are listed, as sequenced in a study of shared clonotypes between healthy human individuals. Profiling relied on immunoSEQ multiplex PCR, and the TCRdb table lists in-frame clones only, not all of them. The sample consists of about 470,000 clones, 79% of them appearing once. The material sequenced was PBMCs. The receptors derive from a woman between 40 and 55 years old in good health. Some clones in this sample may be carry-over from other donors' samples.

This clone was counted a single time. This sequence joins TRBV7-9 and TRBJ2-3, with a possible D match to TRBD2 (5 bases). This CDR3 is 16 amino acids long. The V gene's germline CDR1 is SEHNR and CDR2 FQNEAQ (reference sequence). Trimming took off 1 base at V and 2 bases at J, with 13 bases between the two ends. The CDR3 reads CASSLGGQVNTDTQYF. Written as DNA, the CDR3 is TGTGCCAGCAGCTTAGGAGGGCAGGTAAACACAGATACGCAGTATTTT.

The chain carries TRBV7-9 and TRBJ2-2, with D maybe TRBD1 (7 bases). The V gene lost 5 bases and the J gene lost 5 bases, with 18 bases spanning the gap. The CDR3 has 16 amino acids. Per germline, CDR1 SEHNR and CDR2 FQNEAQ (reference sequence). The CDR3 region has the DNA TGTGCCAGCAGCCCTCCAGGGGGGAGGAAAACCGGGGAGCTGTTTTTT. Its translation: CASSPPGGRKTGELFF.

The chain has TRBV14 and TRBJ2-5; TRBD1 might be the D (5 bases). V lost 5 bases and J lost 0, with 13 bases in between. The germline V gene has CDR1 SGHDN and CDR2 FVKESK. The CDR3 runs to 15 residues. CDR3 in amino acids: CASSRRRQNQETQYF. The CDR3 DNA reads as TGTGCCAGCAGCAGGCGTAGACAGAACCAAGAGACCCAGTACTTC.

This clone came up a few times. The V gene is TRBV30, the J gene TRBJ2-5, with unresolved D. The germline V gene encodes CDR1 GTSNPN and CDR2 SVGIG (reference sequence). The ends were cut back, 4 bases at V and 2 bases at J, with 5 bases in the middle. This CDR3 comprises 11 residues. CDR3 region: CAWTPQETQYF. The CDR3 DNA sequence: TGTGCCTGGACGCCGCAAGAGACCCAGTACTTC. The full variable domain, rest sourced from reference TRBV30 and TRBJ2-5, is SQTIHQWPATLVQPVGSPLSLECTVEGTSNPNLYWYRQAAGRGLQLLFYSVGIGQISSEVPQNLSASRPQDRQFILSSKKLLLSDSGFYLCAWTPQETQYFGPGTRLLVL.

The genes are TRBV29-1 and TRBJ2-7; tentatively, D is TRBD1 (5 bases). The CDR3 covers 16 residues. V lost 0 bases, J lost 4 bases, and 19 bases lay in between. CDR1 is SQVTM and CDR2 is ANQGSEA in the germline V gene. CDR3 residues: CSVEDPRGGRVYEQYF. CDR3 DNA: TGCAGCGTTGAAGATCCTAGGGGTGGCAGGGTTTACGAGCAGTACTTC.

The chain has TRBV25-1 and TRBJ1-1, with TRBD1 as a possible D gene (5 bases). This CDR3 is built from 16 residues. V was trimmed by 2 bases and J by 4 bases, leaving 17 bases between them. Germline assignment: CDR1 MGHDK and CDR2 SYGVNS. The CDR3 sequence: CASSEESTGETTEAFF. In DNA form, the CDR3 reads TGTGCCAGCAGTGAAGAAAGCACAGGAGAGACCACTGAAGCTTTCTTT.

The chain carries TRBV6-5 and TRBJ2-7; 9 bases agree with TRBD2. CDR1 is MNHEY and CDR2 is SVGAGI in the germline V gene. This CDR3 is 16 amino acids long. The V and J ends lost 3 bases and 3 bases, in that order; junction bases with no gene match: 9. The CDR3 sequence is CASSYGLGTSIYEQYF. The CDR3 DNA reads as TGTGCCAGCAGTTATGGTCTGGGGACTAGCATCTACGAGCAGTACTTC.

This chain connects TRBV5-1 to TRBJ1-2; D gene unclear. The germline V gene encodes CDR1 SGHRS and CDR2 YFSETQ. V was clipped by 0 bases and J by 0 bases, with 12 bases between them. This CDR3 is built from 16 residues. Written as DNA, the CDR3 is TGCGCCAGCAGCTTGGTTTCCGGGCTAGCTAACTATGGCTACACCTTC. Encoded protein: CASSLVSGLANYGYTF.

The rearrangement links TRBV4-2 to TRBJ2-1; D ambiguous. Per germline, CDR1 LGHNA and CDR2 YNFKEQ. This CDR3 spans 14 amino acids. Trimming removed 5 bases from V and 3 bases from J, with 11 bases in between. The CDR3 spells CASSTGRNYNEQFF. CDR3 nucleotides: TGTGCCAGCAGCACCGGACGGAACTACAATGAGCAGTTCTTC.

The V gene is TRBV9, the J gene TRBJ2-7; D is possibly TRBD1 or TRBD2 (5 bases each). Per germline, CDR1 SGDLS and CDR2 YYNGEE. V lost 3 bases to trimming and J lost 6 bases, with 19 bases between them. CDR3 length equals 15 residues. CDR3 region: CASSADGRRGVEQYF. Written as DNA, the CDR3 is TGTGCCAGCAGCGCGGACGGGCGGAGAGGGGTCGAGCAGTACTTC.

The chain carries TRBV30 and TRBJ1-6; 12 bases align to TRBD1. J was trimmed by 4 bases and V by 2 bases; bases with no gene match: 6. The CDR3 runs to 17 residues. CDR1 and CDR2 from the germline V gene are GTSNPN and SVGIG (reference sequence). In DNA form, the CDR3 reads TGTGCCTGGAGTCGAGGGACAGGGGGCTGGTATAATTCACCCCTCCACTTT. Protein product: CAWSRGTGGWYNSPLHF.

The gene calls are TRBV20-1 and TRBJ2-1; unclear D gene. Per germline, CDR1 DFQATT and CDR2 SNEGSKA (reference sequence). The CDR3 contains 11 residues. Trimming cost V 3 bases and J 10 bases, with 10 bases left between them. The CDR3 DNA sequence: TGCAGTGCTAGTAGTCACGGAGAGCAGTTCTTC. This encodes CSASSHGEQFF.

Only a few counts were recorded for this clone. The chain uses TRBV9 and TRBJ2-5, with D possibly TRBD1 on 5 matching bases. The CDR3 has 15 residues. V lost 0 bases to trimming and J lost 0 bases, with 9 bases between them. CDR1 and CDR2 from the germline V gene are SGDLS and YYNGEE. DNA for the CDR3: TGTGCCAGCAGCGTAGGGCCCAGGGACCAAGAGACCCAGTACTTC. It yields the protein CASSVGPRDQETQYF. The full variable domain, completed using reference TRBV9 and TRBJ2-5, is DSGVTQTPKHLITATGQRVTLRCSPRSGDLSVYWYQQSLDQGLQFLIQYYNGEERAKGNILERFSAQQFPDLHSELNLSSLELGDSALYFCASSVGPRDQETQYFGPGTRLLVL.

This sequence joins TRBV7-2 and TRBJ2-7; tentative D call: TRBD2 (5 bases). The J call may be faulty, since TRBJ2-5 better matches the DNA end. Germline values: CDR1 SGHTA, CDR2 FQGNSA. CDR3 length: 15 residues. CDR3 in DNA: TGTGCCAGCAGCTTGGGCGCGGGTAGAAAAGAGACCCAGTACTTC. This translates into CASSLGAGRKETQYF.

The genes are TRBV6-5 and TRBJ1-3; possibly TRBD1 for D (5 bases). Germline assignment: CDR1 MNHEY and CDR2 SVGAGI. There are 14 residues in the CDR3. Trimming shortened V by 5 bases and J by 1 base, and 9 bases separated the two germline ends. The CDR3 loop is CASSRGGSGNTIYF. The DNA for the CDR3 is TGTGCCAGCAGTCGTGGGGGATCTGGAAACACCATATATTTT.